The table lists the clone carrying this T cell receptor beta chain with a few counts. These data come from a study of patients and donors after allogeneic stem cell transplantation. TCRdb independently ran MiXCR on the RT-PCR reads; one entry per CDR3 protein. This table holds around 200,000 distinct CDR3 sequences, around 41% found once. The CDR3 has 10 amino acids. Germline V gives CDR1 MNHEY, CDR2 SMNVEV (reference sequence). The clonotype originates from a human donor who was either an allogeneic HSCT recipient or a stem cell or donor lymphocyte infusion donor (not recorded which). It is not recorded whose cells these are; they may come from a transplant donor. The J gene is TRBJ2-7, the V gene TRBV27; 7 bases map to TRBD2. Input material: blood, either unsorted or a sorted T cell fraction (not recorded which). CDR3 DNA sequence: TGTGCGGCGGGGGTGGGCGAGCAGTACTTC. This translates into CAAGVGEQYF.